In this sample, the clone carrying this TCR beta chain turned up a few times. The data were taken from a study of blood T cell repertoires in COVID-19. The germline V and J ends were trimmed by 0 bases and 7 bases, with 16 bases remaining between them. Germline assignment: CDR1 SGHRS and CDR2 YFSETQ. The CDR3 has 15 amino acids. Authors' data handling: Reference gene primers were amplified, and this amplification served to estimate nucleated cell counts. Using immunoSEQ multiplex PCR, the repertoire was profiled, and TCRdb retains in-frame clones only, with some absent. That table furnishes V, J and clone size, whereas the DNA furnished D and trimming. This sample has about 82,000 clones, with around four fifths found just once.

This clonotype was obtained from an older man with active or convalescent COVID-19. The chain couples TRBV5-1 to TRBJ2-5; a weak D match, TRBD1 (7 bases). The sample comprised peripheral blood. The CDR3 loop is CASSLEGGGTGTQYF. DNA of the CDR3: TGCGCCAGCAGCTTGGAAGGGGGCGGGACCGGGACCCAGTACTTC.